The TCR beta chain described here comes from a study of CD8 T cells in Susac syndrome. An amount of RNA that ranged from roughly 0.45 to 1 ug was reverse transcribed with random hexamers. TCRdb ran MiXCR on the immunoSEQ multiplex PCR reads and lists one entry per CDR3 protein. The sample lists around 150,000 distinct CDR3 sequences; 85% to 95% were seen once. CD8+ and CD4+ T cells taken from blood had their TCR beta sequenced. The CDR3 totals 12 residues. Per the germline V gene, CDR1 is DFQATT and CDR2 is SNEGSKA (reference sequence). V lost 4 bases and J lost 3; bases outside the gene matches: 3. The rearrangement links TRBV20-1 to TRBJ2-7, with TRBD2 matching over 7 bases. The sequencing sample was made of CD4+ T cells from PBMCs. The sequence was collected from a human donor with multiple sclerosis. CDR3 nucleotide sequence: TGCAGTGCTAAGACGGGAGGCTACGAGCAGTACTTC. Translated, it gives CSAKTGGYEQYF.